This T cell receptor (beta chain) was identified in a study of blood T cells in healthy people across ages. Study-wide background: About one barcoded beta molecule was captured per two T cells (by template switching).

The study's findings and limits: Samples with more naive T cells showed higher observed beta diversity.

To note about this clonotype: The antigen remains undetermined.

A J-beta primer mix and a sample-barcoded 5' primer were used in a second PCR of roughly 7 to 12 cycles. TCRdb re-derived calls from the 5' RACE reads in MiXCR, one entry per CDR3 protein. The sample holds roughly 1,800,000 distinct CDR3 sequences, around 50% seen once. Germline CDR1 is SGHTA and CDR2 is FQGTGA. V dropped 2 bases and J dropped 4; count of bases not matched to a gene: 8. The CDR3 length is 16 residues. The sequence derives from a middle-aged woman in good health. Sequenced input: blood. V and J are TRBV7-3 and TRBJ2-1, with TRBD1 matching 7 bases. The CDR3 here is CASSLEGTAIYNEQFF. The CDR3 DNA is TGTGCCAGCAGCTTAGAAGGGACAGCGATTTACAATGAGCAGTTCTTC.